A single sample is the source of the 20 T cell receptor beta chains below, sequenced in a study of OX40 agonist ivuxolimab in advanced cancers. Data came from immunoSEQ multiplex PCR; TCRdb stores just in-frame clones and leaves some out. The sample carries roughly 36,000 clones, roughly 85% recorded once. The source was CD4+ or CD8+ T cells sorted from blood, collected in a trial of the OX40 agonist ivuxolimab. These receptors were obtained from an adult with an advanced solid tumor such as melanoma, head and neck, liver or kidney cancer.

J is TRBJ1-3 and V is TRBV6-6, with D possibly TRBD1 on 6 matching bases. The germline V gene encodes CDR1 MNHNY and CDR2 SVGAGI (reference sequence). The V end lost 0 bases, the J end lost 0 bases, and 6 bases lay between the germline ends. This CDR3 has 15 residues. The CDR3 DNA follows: TGTGCCAGCAGTTACTCAGGGGGCTCTGGAAACACCATATATTTT. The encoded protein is CASSYSGGSGNTIYF.

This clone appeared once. The CDR3 region is CASSLGGQGQASNEQFF. CDR3 DNA: TGCGCCAGCAGCTTGGGGGGACAGGGGCAAGCCAGCAATGAGCAGTTCTTC. The gene calls are TRBV5-1 and TRBJ2-1; 10 positions agree with TRBD1. Germline CDR1 and CDR2: SGHRS and YFSETQ. Losses at the gene ends were 0 bases for V and 6 bases for J; bases not matched to a gene: 9. This CDR3 has 17 residues.

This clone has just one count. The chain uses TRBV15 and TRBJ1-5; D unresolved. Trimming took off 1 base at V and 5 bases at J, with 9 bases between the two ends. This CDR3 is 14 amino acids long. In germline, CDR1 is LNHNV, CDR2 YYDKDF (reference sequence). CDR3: CATSRVRGYQPQHF. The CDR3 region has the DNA TGTGCCACCAGCAGAGTACGGGGTTATCAGCCCCAGCATTTT.

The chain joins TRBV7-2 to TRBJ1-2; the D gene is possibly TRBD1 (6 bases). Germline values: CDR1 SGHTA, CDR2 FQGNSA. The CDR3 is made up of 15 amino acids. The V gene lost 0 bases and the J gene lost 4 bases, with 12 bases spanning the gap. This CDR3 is CASSLAGGKIYGYTF. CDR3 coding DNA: TGTGCCAGCAGCTTAGCTGGGGGCAAGATCTATGGCTACACCTTC.

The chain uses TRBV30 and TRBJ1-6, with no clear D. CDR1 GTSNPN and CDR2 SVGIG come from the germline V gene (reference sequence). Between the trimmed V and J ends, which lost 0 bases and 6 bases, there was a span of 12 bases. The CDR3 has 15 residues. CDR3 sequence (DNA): TGTGCCTGGAGTGTGGGCGGTATCTCTAATTCACCCCTCCACTTT. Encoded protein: CAWSVGGISNSPLHF.

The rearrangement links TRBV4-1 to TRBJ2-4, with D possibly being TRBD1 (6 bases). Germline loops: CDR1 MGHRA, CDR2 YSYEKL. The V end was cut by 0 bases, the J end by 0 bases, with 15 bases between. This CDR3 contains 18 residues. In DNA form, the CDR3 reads TGCGCCAGCAGCCAAGAGGGGGCAGGGAGAACAGCCAAAAACATTCAGTACTTC. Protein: CASSQEGAGRTAKNIQYF.

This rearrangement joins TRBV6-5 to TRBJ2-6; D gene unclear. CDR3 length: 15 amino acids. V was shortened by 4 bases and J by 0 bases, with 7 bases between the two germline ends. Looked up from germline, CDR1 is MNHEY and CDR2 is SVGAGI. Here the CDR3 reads CASSSTISGANVLTF. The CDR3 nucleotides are TGTGCCAGCAGTTCAACGATCTCTGGGGCCAACGTCCTGACTTTC.

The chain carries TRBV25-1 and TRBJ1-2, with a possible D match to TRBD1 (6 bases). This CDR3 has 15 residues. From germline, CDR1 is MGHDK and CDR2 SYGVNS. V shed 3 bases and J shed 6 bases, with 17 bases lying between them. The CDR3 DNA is TGTGCCAGCAGTGATGACAGGCGGGTTGCGGATGGCTACACCTTC. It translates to CASSDDRRVADGYTF.

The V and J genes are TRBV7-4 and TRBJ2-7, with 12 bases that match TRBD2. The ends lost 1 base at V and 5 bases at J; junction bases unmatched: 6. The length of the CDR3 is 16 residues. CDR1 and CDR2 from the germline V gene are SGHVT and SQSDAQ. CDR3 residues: CASSLGLAGDLHEQYF. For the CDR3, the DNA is TGTGCCAGCAGCTTAGGACTAGCGGGAGATCTCCACGAGCAGTACTTC.

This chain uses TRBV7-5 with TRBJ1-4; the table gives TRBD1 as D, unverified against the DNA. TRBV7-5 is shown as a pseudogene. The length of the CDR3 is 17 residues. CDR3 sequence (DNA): TGTGTCAGAAGCTACCCGACAGGGCGGGGAACTAATGAAAAACTGTTTTTT. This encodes CVRSYPTGRGTNEKLFF.

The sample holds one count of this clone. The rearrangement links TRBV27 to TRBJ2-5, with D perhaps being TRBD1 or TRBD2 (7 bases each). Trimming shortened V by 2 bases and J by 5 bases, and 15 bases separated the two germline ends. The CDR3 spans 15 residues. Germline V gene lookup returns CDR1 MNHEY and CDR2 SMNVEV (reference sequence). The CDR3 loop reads CASSLRGQGGETQYF. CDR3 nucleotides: TGTGCCAGCAGTTTAAGAGGGCAGGGGGGGGAGACCCAGTACTTC.

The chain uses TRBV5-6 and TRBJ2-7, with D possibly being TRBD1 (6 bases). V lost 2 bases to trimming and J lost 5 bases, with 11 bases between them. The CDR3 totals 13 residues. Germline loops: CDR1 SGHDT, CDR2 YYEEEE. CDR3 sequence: CASSFYRAHEQYF. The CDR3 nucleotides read TGTGCCAGCAGCTTTTACAGGGCTCACGAGCAGTACTTC.

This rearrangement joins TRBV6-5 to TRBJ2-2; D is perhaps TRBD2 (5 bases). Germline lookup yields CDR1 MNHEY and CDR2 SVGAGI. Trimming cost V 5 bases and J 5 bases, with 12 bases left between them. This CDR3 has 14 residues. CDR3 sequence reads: CASSLERRTGELFF. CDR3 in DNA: TGTGCCAGCAGTCTGGAGCGGAGAACCGGGGAGCTGTTTTTT.

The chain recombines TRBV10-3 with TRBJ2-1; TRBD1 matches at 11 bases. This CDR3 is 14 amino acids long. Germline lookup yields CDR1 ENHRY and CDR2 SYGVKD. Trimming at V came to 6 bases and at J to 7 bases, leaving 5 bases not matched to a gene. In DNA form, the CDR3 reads TGTGCCATCAGGCCCGGGACAGGGGGGAATGAGCAGTTCTTC. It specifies CAIRPGTGGNEQFF.

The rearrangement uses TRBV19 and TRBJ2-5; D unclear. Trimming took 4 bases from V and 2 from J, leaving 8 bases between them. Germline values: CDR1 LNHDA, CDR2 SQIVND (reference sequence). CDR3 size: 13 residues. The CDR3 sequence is CASSTQIQETQYF. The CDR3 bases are TGTGCCAGTAGTACCCAGATTCAAGAGACCCAGTACTTC.

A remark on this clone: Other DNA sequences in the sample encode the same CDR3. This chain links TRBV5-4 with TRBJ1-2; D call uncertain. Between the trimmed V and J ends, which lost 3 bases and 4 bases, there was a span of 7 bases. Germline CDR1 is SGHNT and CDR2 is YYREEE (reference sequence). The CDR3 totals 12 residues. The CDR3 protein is CASSSDTYGYTF. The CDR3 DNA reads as TGTGCCAGCAGCTCTGACACCTATGGCTACACCTTC.

CDR3 region: CASSIQARGDEQFF. In DNA, the CDR3 is TGTGCCAGTAGTATTCAGGCCAGGGGAGATGAGCAGTTCTTC. This chain joins TRBV19 and TRBJ2-1; possible D gene TRBD1, 6 bases. The CDR3 has 14 residues. Germline V CDR1 and CDR2: LNHDA, SQIVND (reference sequence). Trimming took 3 bases from V and 8 from J, leaving 14 bases between them.

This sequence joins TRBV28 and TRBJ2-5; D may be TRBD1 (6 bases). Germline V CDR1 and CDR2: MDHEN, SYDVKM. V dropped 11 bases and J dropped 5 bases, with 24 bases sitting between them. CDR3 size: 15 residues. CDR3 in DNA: TGTGCCGCACGGGACATATCAGGATTTGGGGAGACCCAGTACTTC. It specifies CAARDISGFGETQYF. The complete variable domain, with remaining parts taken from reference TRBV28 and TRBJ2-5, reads DVKVTQSSRYLVKRTGEKVFLECVQDMDHENMFWYRQDPGLGLRLIYFSYDVKMKEKGDIPEGYSVSREKKERFSLILESASTNQTSMYLCAARDISGFGETQYFGPGTRLLVL.

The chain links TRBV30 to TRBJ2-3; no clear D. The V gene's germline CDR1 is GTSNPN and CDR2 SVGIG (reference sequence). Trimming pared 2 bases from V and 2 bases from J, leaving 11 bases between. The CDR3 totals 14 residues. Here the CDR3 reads CAWSQDQATDTQYF. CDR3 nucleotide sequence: TGTGCCTGGAGTCAAGATCAGGCCACAGATACGCAGTATTTT.

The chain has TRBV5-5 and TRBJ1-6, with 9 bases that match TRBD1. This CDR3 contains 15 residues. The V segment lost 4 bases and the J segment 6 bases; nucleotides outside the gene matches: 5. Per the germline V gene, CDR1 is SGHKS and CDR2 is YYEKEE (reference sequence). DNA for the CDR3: TGTGCCAGCAGCCGGACAGGGGACCGTAATTCACCCCTCCACTTT. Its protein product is CASSRTGDRNSPLHF. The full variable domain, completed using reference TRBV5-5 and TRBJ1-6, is DAGVTQSPTHLIKTRGQQVTLRCSPISGHKSVSWYQQVLGQGPQFIFQYYEKEERGRGNFPDRFSARQFPNYSSELNVNALLLGDSALYLCASSRTGDRNSPLHFGNGTRLTVT.